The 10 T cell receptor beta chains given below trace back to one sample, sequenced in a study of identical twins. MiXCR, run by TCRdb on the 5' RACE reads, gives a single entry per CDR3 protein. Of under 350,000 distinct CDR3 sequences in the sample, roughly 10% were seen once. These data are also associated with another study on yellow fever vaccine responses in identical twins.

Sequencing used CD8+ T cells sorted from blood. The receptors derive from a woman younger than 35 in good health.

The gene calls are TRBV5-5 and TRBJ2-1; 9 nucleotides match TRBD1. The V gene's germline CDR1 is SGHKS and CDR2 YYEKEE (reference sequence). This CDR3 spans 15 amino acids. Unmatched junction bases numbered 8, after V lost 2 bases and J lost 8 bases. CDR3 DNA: TGTGCCAGCAGCTTAGGACAGGGGTTCCCCTATGAGCAGTTCTTC. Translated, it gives CASSLGQGFPYEQFF.

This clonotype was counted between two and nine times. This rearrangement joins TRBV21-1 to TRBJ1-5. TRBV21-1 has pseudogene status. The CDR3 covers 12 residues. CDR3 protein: CASPSDNQPQHF. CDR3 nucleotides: TGTGCCAGCCCCAGCGACAATCAGCCCCAGCATTTT.

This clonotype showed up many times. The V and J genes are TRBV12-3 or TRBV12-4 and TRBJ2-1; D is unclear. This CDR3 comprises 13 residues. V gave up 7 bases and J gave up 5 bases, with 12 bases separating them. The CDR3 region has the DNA TGTGCCAGCATCCTGTTGGGCAACAATGAGCAGTTCTTC. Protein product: CASILLGNNEQFF.

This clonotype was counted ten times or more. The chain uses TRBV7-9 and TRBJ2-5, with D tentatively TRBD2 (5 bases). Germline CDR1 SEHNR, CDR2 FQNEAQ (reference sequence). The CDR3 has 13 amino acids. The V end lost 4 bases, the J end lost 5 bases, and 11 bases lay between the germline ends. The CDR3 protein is CASSSSTGETQYF. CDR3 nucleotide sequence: TGTGCCAGCAGCTCCTCTACGGGGGAGACCCAGTACTTC.

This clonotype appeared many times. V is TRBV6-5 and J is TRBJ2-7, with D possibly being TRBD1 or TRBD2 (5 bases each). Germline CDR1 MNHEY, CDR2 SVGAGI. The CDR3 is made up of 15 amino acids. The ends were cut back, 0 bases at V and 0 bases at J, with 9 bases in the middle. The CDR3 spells CASSYSGGGSYEQYF. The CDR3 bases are TGTGCCAGCAGTTACTCGGGTGGGGGCTCCTACGAGCAGTACTTC.

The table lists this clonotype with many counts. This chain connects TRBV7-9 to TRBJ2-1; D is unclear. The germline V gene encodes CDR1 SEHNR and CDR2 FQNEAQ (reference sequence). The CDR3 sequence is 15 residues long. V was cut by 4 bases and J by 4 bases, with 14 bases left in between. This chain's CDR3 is CASSSSIIVYNEQFF. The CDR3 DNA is TGTGCCAGCAGCTCCTCGATTATCGTGTACAATGAGCAGTTCTTC.

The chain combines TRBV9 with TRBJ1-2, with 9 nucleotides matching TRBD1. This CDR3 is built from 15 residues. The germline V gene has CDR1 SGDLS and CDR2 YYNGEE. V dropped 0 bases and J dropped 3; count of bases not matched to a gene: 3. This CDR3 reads CASSVGRTGDYGYTF. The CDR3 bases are TGTGCCAGCAGCGTAGGAAGGACAGGGGACTATGGCTACACCTTC.

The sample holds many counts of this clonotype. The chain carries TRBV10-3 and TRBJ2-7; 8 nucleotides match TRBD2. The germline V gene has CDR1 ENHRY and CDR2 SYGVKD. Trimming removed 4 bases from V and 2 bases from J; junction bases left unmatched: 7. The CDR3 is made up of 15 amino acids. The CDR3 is CAISGPLAGAYEQYF. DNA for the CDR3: TGTGCCATCAGTGGTCCCCTAGCGGGTGCCTACGAGCAGTACTTC.

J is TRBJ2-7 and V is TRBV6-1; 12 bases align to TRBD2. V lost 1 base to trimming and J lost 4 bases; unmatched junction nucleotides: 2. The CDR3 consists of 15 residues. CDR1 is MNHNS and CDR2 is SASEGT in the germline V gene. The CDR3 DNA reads TGTGCCAGCAGTGAAGAGACTAGCGGGAGTTACGAGCAGTACTTC. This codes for CASSEETSGSYEQYF.

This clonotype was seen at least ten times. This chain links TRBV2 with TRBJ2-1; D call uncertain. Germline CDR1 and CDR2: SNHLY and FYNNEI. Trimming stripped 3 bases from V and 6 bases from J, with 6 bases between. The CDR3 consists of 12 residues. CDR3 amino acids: CASSEESNEQFF. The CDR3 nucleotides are TGTGCCAGCAGTGAGGAGAGCAATGAGCAGTTCTTC.